This T cell receptor (beta chain) stems from a study of blood T cells in healthy people across ages (dated by TCRdb to about 2015). About the study as a whole: In model experiments, template switching captured about one uniquely barcoded TCR beta cDNA molecule for every two T cells. Four age groups were formed from the donors: young (average approximately 15 years), middle-aged (roughly 38), aged (about 62) and long-lived (about 80). To track age-related changes in TCR beta repertoire diversity, the study relied on deep sequencing normalized with unique cDNA molecular identifiers. Using the same blood draw, the study looked at two additional independent replicas of 1 million unique cDNA reads for two donors, one aged 18 to 30 and the other aged 80 or older. The paper as a whole reports these results and caveats: The CMV infection status of donors was not known, potentially confounding age-related changes in expanded clonotypes. Compared with the aged group, the long-lived group had more naive CD4+ T cells, fewer expanded clones and increased TCR diversity, a pattern suggesting age selection. Estimates of total diversity based on one million sequenced T cells were regarded as lower bounds and as underestimates. The percentage of naive T cells measured by flow cytometry correlated strongly with observed TCR beta diversity. Bulk unsorted PBMC profiling prevented conclusive comparison of naive and antigen-experienced compartments. As age increased, observed TCR beta diversity per million T cells dropped in a roughly linear way, and a significant reduction was already evident by age about 40.

The 39 donors, aged 6 to 90 years, were systemically healthy Caucasian individuals from Russia. About 9.1 milliliters of peripheral blood were collected from each donor into EDTA-treated Vacutainer tubes. PBMCs were isolated by Ficoll-Paque density-gradient centrifugation, with at least 7 million obtained per sample. Trizol reagent was used to extract total RNA from PBMCs, with at least 5.5 micrograms per sample. The percentages of naive CD45RAhigh/CD27high T cells were determined by flow cytometry on a PBMC aliquot from every donor. Receptor libraries were prepared by 5' RACE. The listed sequencing device is Illumina HiSeq 2500. A second PCR of roughly 7 to 12 cycles was run with a J-beta primer mix and a sample-barcoded 5' primer. Each TCR beta cDNA molecule received a unique molecular identifier from a template-switch 5' adaptor carrying 12 random nucleotides. Each sample yielded at least 3 million CDR3-containing paired-end reads. First-strand cDNA synthesis was performed from all RNA using the Mint cDNA synthesis kit, with priming by a TRBC-specific oligonucleotide. All cDNA was treated with uracil-DNA glycosylase and then went through a first 18-cycle PCR with the universal primers M1SS and BC2_uni_R. Processing in the source paper ran as follows. For normalization, 1 million high-quality reads, each with a distinct molecular identifier, were randomly selected from each sample. Reads sharing molecular identifiers were discarded rather than binned into consensus sequences. MiTCR, set to a Q25 quality threshold and the strictest error-elimination algorithm, was used for CDR3 identification, clonotype clustering and error correction. A nonparametric unseen species model with Euler transformation was used to estimate lower-bound total TCR beta diversity. TCRdb handled the public reads itself, with Q25 trimming in fastp and clone calling in MiXCR, and kept productive beta chains. Records with the same CDR3 protein are collapsed into one entry carrying the most frequent genes and DNA. TCRdb's processing, not the authors', yielded these V and J calls. This sample has hundreds of thousands of distinct CDR3 sequences in its table, and roughly a quarter of those were observed once. The ten largest clones capture 3% to 4.5% of the sample.

Details on this clonotype: The antigen this receptor binds is unknown. Per-base quality was not reported, and no clone a single base away is much larger than it.

CDR1 SGHTA and CDR2 FQGNSA were looked up in the germline V gene. Germline trimming amounts to 6 bases on V and 4 bases on J, with 8 as the count of junction bases outside the gene matches. Measured from the cysteine to the phenylalanine, the CDR3 is 16 residues long. Only the CDR3 DNA stays, 48 bases, in frame from base 1. These records were also assigned to another study, of T cells of mothers and their children. That second report states: The donors were nine systemically healthy Caucasian individuals, made up of three mothers and their six children. cDNA synthesis consumed the entire amount of extracted RNA, loaded at approximately 1.6 ug RNA in each 15 ul reaction. In the second PCR, the M1S primer added sample barcodes and 2-4 random nucleotides. Over 8 million TCR beta CDR3 reads came from each mother, compared with 2.5 million to 3.5 million reads from each child. Thymic selection shapes the output of TCR recombination in a similar way in related and unrelated pairs, and inherited differences have a minor effect. Normalized repertoire overlap was always slightly but never significantly higher in related than unrelated mother-child pairs. No persistent microchimeric T cell clones were detected, at a sensitivity of around 100 clones per million clonotypes. The study used deep NGS to compare TCR beta repertoires of mothers and children, seeking features distinguishing related mother-child pairs from unrelated individuals. The mean age was around 40 +/- 4 years for the mothers and about 10 +/- 4 years for the children. Libraries were sequenced on Illumina HiSeq 2000 with 100+100 nt paired-end reads after adapter ligation with NEBNext reagents. To prevent cross-contamination, the mother and child libraries were prepared a month apart and were sequenced in separate runs. For each donor, somewhere between roughly 450,000 and 2,000,000 distinct TCR beta clonotypes were identified. Naive TCR beta clonotypes were estimated from low-frequency clonotypes matched to each donor's FACS-determined naive share, without sorting.

The sequencing sample was made of blood. This clonotype was sampled from a boy aged 2 to 10 in good health. The rearrangement combines TRBV7-2 with TRBJ2-1; 11 central bases correspond to TRBD2. The sequenced DNA is TGTGCCAGCAGGCGTAGCGGGGGGGCGGCGTACAATGAGCAGTTCTTC. Translated, it gives CASRRSGGAAYNEQFF.